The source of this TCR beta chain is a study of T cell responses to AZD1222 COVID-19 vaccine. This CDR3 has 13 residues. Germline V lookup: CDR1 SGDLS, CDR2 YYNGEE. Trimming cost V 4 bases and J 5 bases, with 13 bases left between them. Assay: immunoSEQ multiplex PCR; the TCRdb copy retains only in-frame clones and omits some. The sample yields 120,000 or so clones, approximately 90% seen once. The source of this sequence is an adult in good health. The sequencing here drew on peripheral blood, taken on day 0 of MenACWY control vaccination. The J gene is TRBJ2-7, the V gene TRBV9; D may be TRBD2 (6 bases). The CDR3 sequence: CASSPTGEHEQYF. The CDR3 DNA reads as TGTGCCAGCAGCCCTACGGGGGAGCACGAGCAGTACTTC.